A single TCR beta chain is shown here with its context. Antigen: not known. CDR1 LNHDA and CDR2 SQIVND come from the germline V gene (reference sequence). Between the trimmed V and J ends, which lost 3 bases and 0 bases, there was a span of 14 bases. The CDR3 contains 16 residues. TCRdb's copy holds only in-frame clones and misses some; the assay was immunoSEQ multiplex PCR. The repertoire holds 110,000 or so clones, with 88% as singletons. This specimen comes from a study of T cell responses to AZD1222 COVID-19 vaccine. Study as a whole: Pooled samples include second doses given at about 4 or 12 weeks. Study outcomes and limitations: Most donors were white British, females outnumbered males, and clonal diversity was possibly underestimated.

This receptor was obtained from an adult in good health. The source was peripheral blood, collected on day 0 of AZD1222 vaccination. The chain is built from TRBV19 and TRBJ2-5; D might be TRBD1 (6 bases). The DNA for the CDR3 is TGTGCCAGTAGTATTAGTACAGGGCATCACCAAGAGACCCAGTACTTC. Its translation is CASSISTGHHQETQYF.